This T cell receptor beta chain is drawn from a study of cytomegalovirus exposure and HLA in healthy donors. Points from the study as a whole: A few of the chains that were CMV-associated were confirmed in vitro to be specific for CMV antigens.

On this clone: Its antigen is as yet unknown.

Sequencing used immunoSEQ multiplex PCR; TCRdb keeps in-frame clones, though not all of them. The sample has approximately 120,000 clones, approximately 91% seen once; the top ten hold more than 2%. V lost 0 bases and J lost 4; bases outside the gene matches: 10. The CDR3 totals 18 residues. Germline V gene sequence: CDR1 LGHNA, CDR2 YSLEER. Sequenced input: PBMCs. The chain couples TRBV4-3 to TRBJ2-2, with 8 bases lining up with TRBD2. The sequence was collected from a woman aged 18-29 years in good health and CMV-seronegative. The chain's CDR3 is CASSQDRASGGGTGELFF. Written as DNA, the CDR3 is TGCGCCAGCAGCCAAGATAGGGCGAGCGGGGGTGGCACCGGGGAGCTGTTTTTT.